This TCR beta chain is drawn from a study of radiotherapy plus CTLA-4 blockade in lung cancer. Findings and limits, study-wide: Early blood T cell clone changes and increased post-radiation serum interferon-beta were reportedly the strongest response predictors.

Profiled with immunoSEQ multiplex PCR; TCRdb holds only in-frame clones, not every one. The data hold tens of thousands of clones, with over 75% observed a single time. A word on this clone: Its antigen remains unknown.

The CDR3 has 15 amino acids. Trimming pared 2 bases from V and 4 bases from J, leaving 12 bases between. Germline loops: CDR1 KGHSH, CDR2 LQKENI. This chain joins TRBV18 and TRBJ2-4; D unclear. The material was peripheral blood, obtained from a patient treated with radiotherapy plus ipilimumab. The sequence was collected from a human donor with non-small cell lung cancer whose response to radiotherapy plus ipilimumab could not be evaluated. The DNA of the CDR3 is TGTGCCAGCTCACCATTCTTCGCGGATAAAAACATTCAGTACTTC. This encodes CASSPFFADKNIQYF. Looking up the rest from reference TRBV18 and TRBJ2-4 gives the full variable domain: NAGVMQNPRHLVRRRGQEARLRCSPMKGHSHVYWYRQLPEEGLKFMVYLQKENIIDESGMPKERFSAEFPKEGPSILRIQQVVRGDSAAYFCASSPFFADKNIQYFGAGTRLSVL.